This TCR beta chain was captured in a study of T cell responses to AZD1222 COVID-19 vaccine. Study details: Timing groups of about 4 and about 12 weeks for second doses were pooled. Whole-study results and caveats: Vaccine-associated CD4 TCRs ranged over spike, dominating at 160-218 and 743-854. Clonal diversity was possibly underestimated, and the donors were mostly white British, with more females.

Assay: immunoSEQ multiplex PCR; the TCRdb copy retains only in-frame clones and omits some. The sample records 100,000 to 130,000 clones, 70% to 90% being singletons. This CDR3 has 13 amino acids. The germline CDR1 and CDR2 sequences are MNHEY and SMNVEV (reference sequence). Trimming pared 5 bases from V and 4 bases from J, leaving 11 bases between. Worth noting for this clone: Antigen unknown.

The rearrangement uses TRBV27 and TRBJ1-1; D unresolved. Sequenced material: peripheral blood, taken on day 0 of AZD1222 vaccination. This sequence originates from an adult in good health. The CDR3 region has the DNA TGTGCCAGCAGTCACCTCGCAAGCACTGAAGCTTTCTTT. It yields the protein CASSHLASTEAFF.